This TCR beta chain was recovered during a study of blood T cells in healthy people across ages. The use of a sample-barcoded 5' primer and a J-beta primer mix characterized a second PCR of about 7 to 12 cycles. Each cDNA molecule was tagged by a template-switch adaptor that had 12 random nucleotides. TCRdb re-analysed the 5' RACE reads in MiXCR, keeping a single row per CDR3 protein. The profile shows 870,000 or so distinct CDR3 sequences, more than 25% of them singletons. After removal of 7 bases from V and 5 bases from J, the junction contained 6 bases not matched to a gene. The length of the CDR3 is 13 residues. CDR1 is SGHTA, CDR2 FQGNSA, per germline. Regarding the study as a whole: The study found more naive CD4+ cells and higher diversity in long-lived than aged donors. When one million T cells were used, diversity estimates were thought to be underestimates.

This clonotype was counted only a few times. As yet, its antigen is unknown. This chain joins TRBV7-2 and TRBJ1-2, with 8 bases identical to TRBD1. The clonotype originates from an elderly woman in good health. Sequenced sample: blood. Here the CDR3 DNA reads TGTGCCAGCACTATGACAGGGGCGTATGGCTACACCTTC. It specifies CASTMTGAYGYTF.